This is a list of T cell receptor beta chains from one sample in a study of cytomegalovirus exposure and HLA in healthy donors. Generated by immunoSEQ multiplex PCR, the TCRdb table keeps only in-frame clones and is missing some. The sample yields around 170,000 clones, roughly 77% seen once. The specimen sequenced was PBMCs. Receptor source: a woman aged 45-65 years in good health and CMV-seropositive. The CDR3 runs from the conserved cysteine through the conserved F or W. Fields, in order: J gene, V gene, D gene, clone size, CDR3 protein, CDR3 DNA. D genes are given only for firm matches. The listing skips clone size in some rows; elsewhere it reads once, few, many or a size class.

J gene: TRBJ1-6
V gene: TRBV30
D gene: TRBD1
clone size: -
CDR3 protein: CAWSGTGPTSYNSPLHF
CDR3 DNA: TGTGCCTGGAGCGGGACAGGACCAACCTCCTATAATTCACCCCTCCACTTT

J gene: TRBJ1-6
V gene: TRBV10-3
D gene: -
clone size: -
CDR3 protein: CAISDTPESYNSPLHF
CDR3 DNA: TGTGCCATCAGCGATACCCCAGAATCATATAATTCACCCCTCCACTTT

J gene: TRBJ2-1
V gene: TRBV5-1
D gene: -
clone size: -
CDR3 protein: CASSLDASAGYNEQFF
CDR3 DNA: TGCGCCAGCAGCTTGGACGCTAGCGCCGGCTACAATGAGCAGTTCTTC

J gene: TRBJ1-2
V gene: TRBV28
D gene: -
clone size: -
CDR3 protein: CASRRGLLNYGYTF
CDR3 DNA: TGTGCCAGCAGGCGAGGACTCCTGAACTATGGCTACACCTTC

J gene: TRBJ2-5
V gene: TRBV28
D gene: TRBD2
clone size: -
CDR3 protein: CASSLAGGPGETQYF
CDR3 DNA: TGTGCCAGCAGTTTAGCGGGGGGCCCGGGAGAGACCCAGTACTTC

J gene: TRBJ2-3
V gene: TRBV7-9
D gene: -
clone size: few
CDR3 protein: CSSSLRTGEADTQYF
CDR3 DNA: TGTTCCAGCAGCTTGAGAACAGGGGAGGCGGATACGCAGTATTTT

J gene: TRBJ2-3
V gene: TRBV7-3
D gene: TRBD2
clone size: few
CDR3 protein: CASSFSGISTDTQYF
CDR3 DNA: TGTGCCAGCAGCTTTAGCGGGATAAGCACAGATACGCAGTATTTT

J gene: TRBJ1-2
V gene: TRBV9
D gene: -
clone size: -
CDR3 protein: CASNPYEF
CDR3 DNA: TGTGCCAGCAACCCCTATGAATTC

J gene: TRBJ2-7
V gene: TRBV6-6
D gene: -
clone size: -
CDR3 protein: CASSTERPQLGEQYF
CDR3 DNA: TGTGCCAGCAGTACTGAGCGGCCCCAGTTGGGGGAGCAGTACTTC

J gene: TRBJ2-5
V gene: TRBV7-9
D gene: -
clone size: -
CDR3 protein: CSSSFPRFPEGQEETQYF
CDR3 DNA: TGTTCCAGCAGCTTCCCCCGATTCCCGGAGGGCCAAGAAGAGACCCAGTACTTC

J gene: TRBJ2-5
V gene: TRBV5-4
D gene: -
clone size: -
CDR3 protein: CASSLRGQETQYF
CDR3 DNA: TGTGCCAGCAGCTTGCGGGGGCAAGAGACCCAGTACTTC

J gene: TRBJ2-4
V gene: TRBV5-1
D gene: TRBD1
clone size: -
CDR3 protein: CASSLGQGVDIQYF
CDR3 DNA: TGCGCCAGCAGCCTAGGACAGGGAGTGGACATTCAGTACTTC

J gene: TRBJ1-4
V gene: TRBV6-1
D gene: TRBD1
clone size: -
CDR3 protein: CASRSGQATNEKLFF
CDR3 DNA: TGTGCCAGCAGAAGTGGACAGGCAACTAATGAAAAACTGTTTTTT

J gene: TRBJ1-1
V gene: TRBV15
D gene: -
clone size: -
CDR3 protein: CATSRERLTGMNTEAFF
CDR3 DNA: TGTGCCACCAGCAGGGAACGTCTGACAGGAATGAACACTGAAGCTTTCTTT